One T cell receptor (beta chain) is described in this entry. This record belongs to a study of blood T cell repertoires in COVID-19. Overall study context: Both acute and convalescent COVID-19 samples were obtained from the United States, Italy and Spain. T cells, B-cell-depleted T cells, or PBMCs provided the cDNA or gDNA that served as material.

Germline trimming cut 8 bases from V and 3 bases from J; bases unmatched to any gene: 15. The CDR3 sequence is 16 residues long. Looked up from germline, CDR1 is LGHDT and CDR2 is YNNKEL (reference sequence). Generated by immunoSEQ multiplex PCR, the TCRdb table keeps only in-frame clones and is missing some. The sample has 470,000 or so clones; 87% are singletons. The clonotype comes from a woman between 18 and 30 years old with acute COVID-19. The source material was PBMCs or T cells enriched from blood (not recorded which). The chain couples TRBV3-1 (or the pseudogene TRBV3-2) to TRBJ1-1, with 7 bases identical to TRBD1. The CDR3 nucleotides read TGTGCCAGCTGCCGACAGGGAGCTTTTGGTGACACTGAAGCTTTCTTT. Amino acid sequence: CASCRQGAFGDTEAFF.